This T cell receptor (beta chain) was retrieved from a study of cytomegalovirus exposure and HLA in healthy donors. Study-level results: Earlier findings revealed that most TCR beta V segments proved productive either about 87% or about 30% of the time.

In regard to this clone: As yet, its antigen is unknown.

The study ran its PCR with 60 Vbeta and 13 Jbeta primers. The table came from immunoSEQ multiplex PCR; TCRdb's copy has only in-frame clones and leaves some out. The sample includes around 110,000 clones, roughly 72% of them seen just once. The sequence came from a man aged 30 to 39 in good health and CMV-seronegative. Sequenced: PBMCs.

The CDR3 DNA reads TGTGCCAGCAGCTCGGGGACAGGGAAGGACGAGCAGTACTTC. It translates to CASSSGTGKDEQYF. V is TRBV7-6 and J is TRBJ2-7; TRBD1 agrees at 9 bases. The V and J ends lost 4 bases and 5 bases, in that order; junction bases with no gene match: 6. Looked up from germline, CDR1 is SGHVS and CDR2 is FNYEAQ. CDR3 length equals 14 residues.